The sequence of this T cell receptor beta chain was determined in a study of early T cells in non-severe SARS-CoV-2 infection (dated by TCRdb to about 2021). Regarding the complete study: TCR sequencing used bulk RNA from unsorted whole blood, so alpha and beta chains could not be paired. Broad study findings and their caveats: VDJdb matching was skewed toward anti-spike CD8 responses and likely underestimated virus-specific expansions by missing private and CD4 specificities.

V was cut back by 3 bases and J by 0 bases, leaving a gap of 9 bases between them. CDR1 and CDR2, per the germline V gene, are MDHEN and SYDVKM. Measured from the cysteine to the phenylalanine, the CDR3 is 14 residues long. Just the 42-base CDR3 DNA is kept, in frame starting at base 1. About this clonotype: Its recognized antigen is unknown. Base qualities were left out, and no much larger clone turns up one base away.

The library was built by means of 5' RACE. TCRdb records NextSeq 500 as the sequencer. To correct for sequencing error and PCR bias, the TCR library protocol tagged individual cDNA molecules with unique molecular identifiers. Sequencing covered both TCR alpha and beta chains, and within each sample the abundances of alpha and beta sequences were tightly co-correlated. As for how the authors treated the data: V gene, J gene and CDR3 annotation of TCR sequences was performed with Decombinator V4. Expanded TCRs were defined as changing significantly between any two time points under a Poisson model with p below 0.0001. TCR abundances were normalised to the total number of TCRs sequenced per sample and were expressed as counts per million. TRAV1-2 paired with TRAJ12, TRAJ20 or TRAJ33 defined MAIT TCRs, while TRAV10 paired with TRAJ18 defined iNKT TCRs. A search of VDJdb, accessed on 1 November 2021, was run for TCRs annotated to CMV, EBV and SARS-CoV-2, with TCRs annotated for multiple antigens excluded. TCRdb reprocessed the public reads (quality trimming at Q25 with fastp, clone calling with MiXCR) and kept in-frame beta chains. Each record represents a unique CDR3 protein, reported with the most common genes and DNA among its rows. TCRdb's processing, not the authors' own work, is the source of the V and J calls. Here the sample has tens of thousands of distinct CDR3 sequences; approximately 5.2% occur a single time. The ten largest clones add up to around 3.8% of the sample.

Set within a cohort of healthcare workers in London, UK, this nested case-control study involved weekly PCR testing of nasopharyngeal swabs along with blood sampling. Healthcare workers were recruited between 23 and 31 March 2020, during the week of the UK lockdown, and were followed weekly for up to roughly 15 weeks. The sequenced material came from whole blood. The source is an adult who was a healthcare worker with PCR-confirmed SARS-CoV-2 infection or an uninfected control (not recorded which). The chain uses TRBV28 and TRBJ2-7; confidence is insufficient to name the D gene. The CDR3: CASSFLELSYEQYF. The sequence in DNA is TGTGCCAGCAGTTTCCTGGAACTCTCCTACGAGCAGTACTTC.